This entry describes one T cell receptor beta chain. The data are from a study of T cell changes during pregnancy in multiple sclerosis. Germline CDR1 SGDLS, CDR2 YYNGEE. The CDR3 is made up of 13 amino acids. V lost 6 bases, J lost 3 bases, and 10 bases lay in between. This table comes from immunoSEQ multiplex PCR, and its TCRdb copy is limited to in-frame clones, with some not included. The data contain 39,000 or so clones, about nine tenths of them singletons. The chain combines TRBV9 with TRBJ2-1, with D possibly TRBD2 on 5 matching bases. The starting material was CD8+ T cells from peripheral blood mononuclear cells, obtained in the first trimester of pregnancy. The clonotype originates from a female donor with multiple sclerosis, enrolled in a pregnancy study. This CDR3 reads CASTLEGYNEQFF. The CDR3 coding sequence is TGTGCCAGCACATTAGAGGGCTACAATGAGCAGTTCTTC.